The T cell receptor (beta chain) under discussion was sequenced for a study of CD8+ T cells in alopecia areata listed by TCRdb under 2018. Regarding the study in general: The treated patients, all with moderate-to-severe alopecia areata, were enrolled in an open-label pilot trial of oral tofacitinib given at 5 to 10 mg twice daily. RNA was obtained with the PAXgene miRNA kit for fixed scalp, the miRNeasy kit for PBMCs, and the RNeasy kit for mouse skin. Scalp tissue and sorted CD4+ and CD8+ peripheral blood T cells from patchy and totalis/universalis alopecia areata patients and from healthy controls were covered by human TCRbeta sequencing. Amplification of TCRbeta CDR3 regions was done by immunoSEQ multiplex PCR using 35 Vbeta forward primers and 13 Jbeta reverse primers. Patients stayed on tofacitinib for 6 to 18 months and then had 6 months of follow-up off drug so that delayed response and recurrence could be assessed. Patients on tofacitinib were biopsied at baseline and after 4 and 24 weeks of treatment, and several of the patients also had a later scalp biopsy. High-throughput TCRbeta sequencing was used to examine T cell clonal expansion in alopecia areata in both the C3H/HeJ mouse model and human patients. Scalp clonality was compared across normal scalp (n=4), patchy alopecia areata scalp (n=8), and alopecia totalis/universalis scalp (n=8). The research as a whole found: Unlike mouse skin, where gammadelta T cells dominate, normal human skin contains resident alphabeta T cells that get sequenced too, which complicates analysis of the scalp TCR repertoire. Lesional scalp, especially in alopecia totalis/universalis, showed higher clonality and more expanded CD8+ clones than normal scalp, suggesting antigenic drive. Shared TCR sequences between patients were less evident than in mice, which may be partly attributable to HLA diversity in the patient population.

This clone was seen a few times. Which antigen it targets is not known. No base quality values were provided; no much bigger clone lies one nucleotide off. The CDR3, from cysteine to phenylalanine, totals 16 residues. The DNA shown is the 48-base CDR3, in frame from base 1. CDR1 and CDR2 are drawn from the germline V gene: SGHRS, YFSETQ. Clipping removes 0 bases from V and 2 bases from J, with 1 as the unmatched junction base count. Libraries were prepared through the immunoSEQ multiplex PCR assay. For TCR sequencing, RNA was extracted from every sample and reverse transcribed into cDNA to serve as template. SuperScript III was used for first-strand cDNA synthesis, primed with a 2:1 mix of oligo-dT and random hexamers. Amplification bias was assessed with a synthetic immune receptor repertoire, and residual bias was removed computationally. The authors processed their data as follows. Raw reads were preprocessed to remove errors, and CDR3 was defined by IMGT conventions from the conserved cysteine to phenylalanine. Clonality was calculated as 1 minus Shannon entropy normalized by log2 of the number of productive unique TCRs. Whether scalp clones were CD4 or CD8 was inferred by matching scalp TCRbeta sequences against CD4 and CD8 repertoires sorted from blood. This immuneACCESS table, as held by TCRdb, lists in-frame sequences with V and J called but not all clones. Of the missing ones, under half trace to an unresolved V gene in checked studies; the others have no known cause. The V and J calls and clone size are taken from that table; D and trimming were inferred from the DNA. Here the sample has about 98,000 clones; 40% to 45% occur a single time. About 0.79% of the sample goes to the ten largest clones.

Lesional scalp punch biopsies and peripheral blood were collected from alopecia areata patients. After PBMCs were isolated by density centrifugation and stained for CD3, CD4 and CD8, a FACSAria was used to sort CD4+ and CD8+ T cells. Recombination linked TRBV5-1 to TRBJ2-1, and TRBD1 aligns with 11 junction nucleotides. Sequences were obtained from CD4+ T cells sorted from blood. The clonotype comes from a human donor with alopecia areata. The CDR3: CASSLGTGGAYNEQFF. The DNA reads TGCGCCAGCAGCTTGGGGACAGGGGGCGCCTACAATGAGCAGTTCTTC.